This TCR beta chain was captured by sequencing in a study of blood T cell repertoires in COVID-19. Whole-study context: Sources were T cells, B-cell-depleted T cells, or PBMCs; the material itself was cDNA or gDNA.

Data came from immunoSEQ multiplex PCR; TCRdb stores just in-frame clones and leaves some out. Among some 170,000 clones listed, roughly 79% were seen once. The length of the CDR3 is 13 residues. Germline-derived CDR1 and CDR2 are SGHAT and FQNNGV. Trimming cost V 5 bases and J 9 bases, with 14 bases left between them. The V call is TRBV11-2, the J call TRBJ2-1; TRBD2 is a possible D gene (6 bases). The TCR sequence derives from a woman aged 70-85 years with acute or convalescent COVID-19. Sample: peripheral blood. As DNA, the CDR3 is TGTGCCAGCAGCCCGAGGAGGGCTGGTGAGCAGTTCTTC. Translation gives CASSPRRAGEQFF.